This T cell receptor beta chain was found in a study of regulatory T cells in long-lasting Graves disease. The authors built TCR beta libraries using iRepertoire HTBI primers and Arm-PCR of CDR3 regions. TCRdb called the multiplex PCR reads again in MiXCR, with one record for every CDR3 protein. The data contain about 420,000 distinct CDR3 sequences, about 15% of them seen just once; the ten biggest clones take up about a quarter. Specified time point: newly diagnosed GD, antithyroid drugs for less than 3 months. There was RNA extracted from PBMCs, and the TCR library was made from it. The same data also contributed to another study, on T cells in Graves' hyperthyroidism and ophthalmopathy. That investigation notes: First-round RT-PCR targeting the TCR CDR3 was performed with the HTBI primer set.

The sample here was peripheral blood mononuclear cells (PBMCs), taken at new diagnosis, from a patient treated with antithyroid drugs. This sequence originates from a woman aged 18 to 35 with Graves disease.

In nucleotides, the CDR3 is TGTGCCACCAGCAGAGACCCAAGAGGGGGGGACCTCTATGGCTACACCTTC. Amino acids: CATSRDPRGGDLYGYTF. V and J are TRBV15 and TRBJ1-2; the D gene is possibly TRBD1 (6 bases). Germline CDR1 and CDR2: LNHNV and YYDKDF (reference sequence). V was cut by 0 bases and J by 4 bases, with 18 bases left in between. The CDR3 is 17 residues long.